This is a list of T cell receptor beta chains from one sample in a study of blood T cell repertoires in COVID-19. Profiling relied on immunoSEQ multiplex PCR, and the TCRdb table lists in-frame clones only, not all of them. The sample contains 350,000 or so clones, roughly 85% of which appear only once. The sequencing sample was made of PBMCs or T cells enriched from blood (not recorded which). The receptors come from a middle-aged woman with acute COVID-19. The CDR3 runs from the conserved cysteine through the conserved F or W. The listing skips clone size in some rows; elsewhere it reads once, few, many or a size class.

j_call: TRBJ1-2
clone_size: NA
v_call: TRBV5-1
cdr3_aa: CASSLGVQGTNYGYTF

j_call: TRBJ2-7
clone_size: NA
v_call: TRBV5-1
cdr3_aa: CASSLSGTGGYEQYF

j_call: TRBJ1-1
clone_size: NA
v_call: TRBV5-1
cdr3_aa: CASSSQVLNTEAFF

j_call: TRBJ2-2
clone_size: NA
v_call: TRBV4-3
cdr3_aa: CASSQDVSYTGELFF

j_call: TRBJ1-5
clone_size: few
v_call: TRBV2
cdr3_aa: CASSADYNQPQHF

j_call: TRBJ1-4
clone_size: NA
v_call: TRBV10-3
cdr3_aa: CAISESTGNEKLFF

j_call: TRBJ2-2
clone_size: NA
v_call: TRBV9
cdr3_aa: CASSEQGAIIAGELFF

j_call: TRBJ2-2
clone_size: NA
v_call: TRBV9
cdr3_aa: CASSVDGGSNTGELFF

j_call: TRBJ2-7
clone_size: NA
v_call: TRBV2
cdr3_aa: CASSGQGRNEQYF

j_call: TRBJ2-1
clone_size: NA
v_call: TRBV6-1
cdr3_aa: CASSEQPSSYNEQFF